This T cell receptor (beta chain) was retrieved from a study of TIL therapy for anti-PD-1-resistant metastatic lung cancer listed by TCRdb under 2021. As for the study more broadly: Among the enrolled patients, the median age was approximately 49 years (range about 35-75), and the median tumor PD-L1 proportion score was about 6%. Most of the cohort had lung adenocarcinoma, including a handful of EGFR-mutant tumors and two ALK-rearranged tumors, and half of the patients were either current or former smokers. Across the cohort, whole-exome sequencing showed a median non-synonymous tumor mutation burden of about 1.5 mutations per megabase. T cell receptor beta sequencing of tumor and peripheral blood was used to follow clonotypes across the tumor, the expanded TIL product and serial blood samples.

The label giving this sample's time point can be read as: pre-treatment sample, taken before nivolumab and TIL therapy. Baseline tumor samples were excised metastases, mostly pleural nodules or supraclavicular lymph nodes, from the same resection used to grow TIL. Before any PD-1/PD-L1 blockade was given, tumors were harvested, nivolumab was then administered, and patients who progressed went on to receive lymphodepletion, an infusion of expanded TIL, and IL-2. Between October 2017 and early 2020, a dual-center phase I trial enrolled adults who had stage 4 NSCLC. The samples were obtained from a phase I trial that was single-arm and open-label and tested tumor-infiltrating lymphocyte therapy combined with nivolumab in advanced non-small cell lung cancer. Parts of each resected tumor were snap-frozen in liquid nitrogen and kept at -80 degrees C. Using laser-capture macrodissection, tumor regions of interest were selected on H&E sections, then pulverized into approximately 15 mg aliquots and extracted using Qiagen Allprep kits.

What the work shows at the level of the full study, not this receptor alone: The study protocol defined all tumor marker inferences as exploratory. Compared with baseline intratumoral T cells, expanded TIL cultures were more clonal and less diverse (median clonality around 5.9% vs 31%, p < 0.0001). Generalizability was limited because the cohort was highly selected, with more treatment-naive, never-smoker and oncogene-addicted patients included than is typical. High clonal turnover was observed in TIL culture, with many enriched product clones not detected in the baseline tumor, which suggested clonal contraction rather than faithful expansion.

This clone occurred a few times. Its antigen has not been determined. Base qualities are not recorded, but no much larger clone differs from it by a single base. CDR1 and CDR2 are read off the germline V gene (reference sequence) as SEHNR and FQNEAQ. The junction shows trimming of 5 bases on V and 2 bases on J, plus 10 bases between the germline ends. The CDR3 holds 14 amino acids from the cysteine to the phenylalanine. The only DNA kept is the CDR3, 42 bases in frame from the first base. Using bias-controlled multiplex PCR with the immunoSEQ v3 hsTCRB kit, the TCR beta CDR3 regions were amplified from genomic DNA. The TCR libraries were sequenced on an Illumina NextSeq 500 to roughly 2.1 million read pairs for survey level or about 5-6.5 million read pairs for deep level. The original pipeline was this. The immunoSEQ Analyzer software assigned V, D and J genes, filtered out non-productive sequences, and reported clonality. Repertoires were compared using productive Simpson clonality and Morisita overlap index of productive TRB rearrangements between infused TIL and blood. TCRdb carries this immuneACCESS record with in-frame sequences only. Its versions omit some clonotypes, under half of them owing to an unresolved V gene in the studies checked, with the rest unexplained. V and J calls and clone size come straight from that table; D and trimming were deduced from the DNA. For this sample there are roughly 92,000 clones; approximately 65% appear just once. Jointly, the top ten make up approximately 10% of the sample.

The sequenced sample was tumor tissue, obtained at baseline. The receptor's source is a person between 25 and 79 years old with non-small cell lung cancer. The chain is encoded by TRBV7-9 joined to TRBJ1-5, with the D gene uncertain. The nucleotide sequence is TGTGCCAGCAGCGAGGGTATCGGCAATCAGCCCCAGCATTTT. Its protein is CASSEGIGNQPQHF. The variable domain in full, with residues beyond the CDR3 obtained from the reference TRBV7-9 and TRBJ1-5 genes, is DTGVSQNPRHKITKRGQNVTFRCDPISEHNRLYWYRQTLGQGPEFLTYFQNEAQLEKSRLLSDRFSAERPKGSFSTLEIQRTEQGDSAMYLCASSEGIGNQPQHFGDGTRLSIL.